This T cell receptor beta chain was recovered during a study of CD8 T cells in Susac syndrome. The length of the CDR3 is 11 residues. From germline, CDR1 is SNHLY and CDR2 FYNNEI. The V end lost 2 bases, the J end lost 3 bases, and 1 base lay between the germline ends. The TEMRA cells underwent FACS enrichment, while the CD8+ and CD4+ T cells underwent negative isolation. RNA amounts of 0.5 to 1 ug underwent reverse transcription with random hexamers. An immunoSEQ multiplex PCR amplified TCR beta CDR3 over 54 Vbeta and 13 Jbeta. Using its own MiXCR run on the immunoSEQ multiplex PCR reads, TCRdb lists one record per CDR3 protein. Among 150,000 or so distinct CDR3 sequences listed, around 94% were seen once.

The TCR sequence derives from a human donor in good health. The sequencing sample was made of CD4+ T cells from PBMCs. This chain connects TRBV2 to TRBJ2-5; the D is unclear. CDR3 loop: CASSEKETQYF. The CDR3 DNA follows: TGTGCCAGCAGTGAAAAAGAGACCCAGTACTTC.